A selection of T cell receptor beta chains follows, all from one sample in a study of cytomegalovirus exposure and HLA in healthy donors. TCRdb's copy holds only in-frame clones and misses some; the assay was immunoSEQ multiplex PCR. Among about 150,000 clones listed, about 74% were seen once. Sequencing input: PBMCs. All receptors come from a woman in her thirties or forties in good health and CMV-seronegative. Both conserved end residues are part of each CDR3. D genes are given only for firm matches. Where a row states a size, it is once, few, many or the class of an expanded clone; other rows omit it.

V gene,J gene,D gene,clone size,CDR3 DNA,CDR3 protein
TRBV25-1,TRBJ2-2,.,.,TGTGCCAGCAGCGCACGAGAAACCGGGGAGCTGTTTTTT,CASSARETGELFF
TRBV30,TRBJ2-3,TRBD2,.,TGTGCCTGGAGTCTCCTAGCGGGAGGGTACACAGATACGCAGTATTTT,CAWSLLAGGYTDTQYF
TRBV4-1,TRBJ2-1,TRBD2,once,TGCGCCAGCAGCGCGGGACTAGCGGGATACAATGAGCAGTTCTTC,CASSAGLAGYNEQFF
TRBV7-2,TRBJ2-7,.,once,TGTGCCAGCACCCCGGCGCGGAGCTCCTACGAGCAGTACTTC,CASTPARSSYEQYF
TRBV11-1,TRBJ2-7,.,.,TGTGCCAGCAGACTCTCCGCGCTGGGGGGATACGAGCAGTACTTC,CASRLSALGGYEQYF
TRBV4-2,TRBJ1-2,TRBD1,.,TGTGCCAGCAGCCGATCCGACAGGGACGGCTACACCTTC,CASSRSDRDGYTF
TRBV28,TRBJ2-7,TRBD1,.,TGTGCCAGCAGTTTTGGTTGGGACAGCCCTAGCTCCTACGAGCAGTACTTC,CASSFGWDSPSSYEQYF
TRBV7-6,TRBJ2-1,.,.,TGTGCCAGCAGCTTAGAAGTTGGGAGCTGGTACAATGAGCAGTTCTTC,CASSLEVGSWYNEQFF
TRBV6-5,TRBJ2-3,TRBD2,.,TGTGCCAGCAGTTACGCACTAGCGGGAGTTGGAGATACGCAGTATTTT,CASSYALAGVGDTQYF
TRBV11-2,TRBJ1-5,.,.,TGTGCCAGCAGCTCGACTCGGGGAAAGAGGAATCAGCCCCAGCATTTT,CASSSTRGKRNQPQHF
TRBV2,TRBJ2-1,TRBD2,.,TGTGCCAGCAGTCTGACTAGCGGGGGCAATGAGCAGTTCTTC,CASSLTSGGNEQFF
TRBV7-2,TRBJ1-5,.,.,TGTGCCAGCAGATTGGACAGCGACCAGCCCCAGCATTTT,CASRLDSDQPQHF
TRBV5-1,TRBJ1-6,TRBD1,.,TGCGCCAGCAGCTCGGGACAGGGTTCTAATTCACCCCTCCACTTT,CASSSGQGSNSPLHF
TRBV4-2,TRBJ2-7,.,.,TGTGCCAGCAGCCAAGATCTTGGAGGGGCATATTACGAGCAGTACTTC,CASSQDLGGAYYEQYF
TRBV29-1,TRBJ2-5,.,.,TGCAGCGTGTGGAGGGGGCCGGTACACGAGACCCAGTACTTC,CSVWRGPVHETQYF
TRBV5-1,TRBJ2-5,TRBD1,.,TGCGCCAGCAGCCCGGCCCGACAGGGAGAGGGCGAGACCCAGTACTTC,CASSPARQGEGETQYF
TRBV5-1,TRBJ1-1,TRBD1,.,TGCGCCAGCAGCTTGAGGGGGCTGGGGAACACTGAAGCTTTCTTT,CASSLRGLGNTEAFF
TRBV9,TRBJ1-1,TRBD1,.,TGTGCCAGCAGCGTAGTCCCGGACAGGGGGCCTGTGGCTTTCTTT,CASSVVPDRGPVAFF
TRBV2,TRBJ1-1,TRBD1,.,TGTGCCAGCAGGGTTGGACAGGGTTACACTGAAGCTTTCTTT,CASRVGQGYTEAFF
TRBV11-2,TRBJ2-5,TRBD1,.,TGTGCCAGCACGCGACAGGGGCTCGGAGAGACCCAGTACTTC,CASTRQGLGETQYF
TRBV4-1,TRBJ2-3,TRBD1,.,TGCGCCAGCAGCCACGACAGGGGTCCTGGGGGTTCGCAGTATTTT,CASSHDRGPGGSQYF
TRBV11-3,TRBJ1-2,.,few,TGTGCCAGCAGCTCGAGAACAGGGTCCCATGGCTACACCTTC,CASSSRTGSHGYTF
TRBV4-2,TRBJ1-2,TRBD1,.,TGTGCCAGCAGCCAACCCGACAGGGACGGCTATGGCTACACCTTC,CASSQPDRDGYGYTF
TRBV11-3,TRBJ1-1,.,.,TGTGCCAGCAGCCCTACAGGGATTGAAGCTTTCTTT,CASSPTGIEAFF
TRBV6-1,TRBJ2-3,TRBD2,.,TGTGCCAGCATGTTGTTAGCGGGAGGCTCAGATACGCAGTATTTT,CASMLLAGGSDTQYF
TRBV19,TRBJ1-2,TRBD1,.,TGTGCCAGTAACCGAAGGGCAGGGGGCGTGAATGGCTACACCTTC,CASNRRAGGVNGYTF
TRBV5-1,TRBJ2-2,.,.,TGCGCCAGCAGCTTGGCGGGGGGCGACACCGGGGAGCTGTTTTTT,CASSLAGGDTGELFF
TRBV6-5,TRBJ2-7,.,.,TGTGCCAGCAGCGAGGGCTCTCGTCCATACGAGCAGTACTTC,CASSEGSRPYEQYF
TRBV11-3,TRBJ2-3,.,.,TGTGCCAGCAGCTCGCGGGGTACTAGCACAGATACGCAGTATTTT,CASSSRGTSTDTQYF
TRBV27,TRBJ2-1,TRBD2,.,TGTGCCAGCAGTTACCCGGGGGGGGAGGATAATGAGCAGTTCTTC,CASSYPGGEDNEQFF
TRBV5-1,TRBJ2-2,.,.,TGCGCCAGCAGCTTAACACAGGGAAACACCGGGGAGCTGTTTTTT,CASSLTQGNTGELFF
TRBV28,TRBJ2-3,TRBD2,.,TGTGCCAGCAGTCTCCAGTTAGGTAGCGGGGGGCCTAGCACAGATACGCAGTATTTT,CASSLQLGSGGPSTDTQYF
TRBV6-1,TRBJ1-1,TRBD1,.,TGTGCCAGCAGTGACACGGACAGGGTTGAAGCTTTCTTT,CASSDTDRVEAFF
TRBV7-8,TRBJ2-1,.,.,TGTGCCAGCACCCCCCCGACGGACTCTGACAATGAGCAGTTCTTC,CASTPPTDSDNEQFF
TRBV7-7,TRBJ2-1,TRBD1,.,TGTGCTAGCAGCTCCTCACCGGACAGGGCGTTGTTCTTC,CASSSSPDRALFF
TRBV5-1,TRBJ2-7,.,.,TGCGCCAGCAGTTGGGCAGGGATAGGGTCCTACGAGCAGTACTTC,CASSWAGIGSYEQYF
TRBV7-6,TRBJ2-1,.,once,TGTGCCAGCAGCCCCCGGACTTCCGCAACTCTACACAATGAGCAGTTCTTC,CASSPRTSATLHNEQFF
TRBV16,TRBJ1-1,.,few,TGTGCCAGCAGCCAAGAGGGGGTAATTAAAGCTTTCTTT,CASSQEGVIKAFF
TRBV5-1,TRBJ1-1,.,once,TGCGCCAGCTCCCCGGCGGGAATGAACACTGAAGCTTTCTTT,CASSPAGMNTEAFF
TRBV19,TRBJ1-1,.,few,TGTGCTACGGACAGCGGCAGAATTGAAGCTTTCTTT,CATDSGRIEAFF
TRBV6-6,TRBJ2-3,.,few,TGTGCCAGCAGTTTAATCCAGGGTGCAGATACGCAGTATTTT,CASSLIQGADTQYF
TRBV29-1,TRBJ1-1,.,.,TGCAGCGTTGATTATGTGGCGGGGATGACGGCTTTCTTT,CSVDYVAGMTAFF
TRBV5-1,TRBJ2-7,TRBD1,.,TGCGCCAGCAGCCCGGGGACAGGGGCGGGCGGCGAGCAGTACTTC,CASSPGTGAGGEQYF
TRBV30,TRBJ1-2,TRBD1,.,TGTGCCTACCCGGGGACAGGTTGGGAGCACTATGGCTACACCTTC,CAYPGTGWEHYGYTF
TRBV4-1,TRBJ1-5,TRBD1,.,TGCGCCAGCAAGATAGGGACAGGGAAAAATAGCAATCAGCCCCAGCATTTT,CASKIGTGKNSNQPQHF
TRBV30,TRBJ2-1,TRBD2,.,TGTGCCTGGCAAGGACTAGGCCGAGTACGCTCGAACAATGAGCAGTTCTTC,CAWQGLGRVRSNNEQFF
TRBV11-3,TRBJ1-2,.,few,TGTGCCAGCAGCTTAGCTAGTCAGCTTTTTAACTATGGCTACACCTTC,CASSLASQLFNYGYTF
TRBV5-1,TRBJ2-7,TRBD1,.,TGCGCCAGCAGCCTGACAGGGGAAAGTTACGAGCAGTACTTC,CASSLTGESYEQYF
TRBV28,TRBJ2-5,TRBD1,.,TGTGCCAGCAGTTTATTGGCAGGGGGCGCGAAGACCCAGTACTTC,CASSLLAGGAKTQYF